Each of the 12 T cell receptor beta chains below was sequenced from the same sample in a study of cytomegalovirus exposure and HLA in healthy donors. A multiplex PCR was run with 60 Vbeta primers and 13 Jbeta primers. Method: immunoSEQ multiplex PCR; TCRdb's copy keeps in-frame clones and lacks some. This repertoire includes around 150,000 clones. Sequencing was performed on PBMCs. The receptors originated from a middle-aged man in good health and CMV-seronegative.

J is TRBJ2-7 and V is TRBV6-6, with 12 positions matching TRBD1. V shed 6 bases, J shed 6 bases, and the junction held 9 bases outside the gene matches. The CDR3 is 15 amino acids. Germline V gene data show CDR1 as MNHNY and CDR2 as SVGAGI (reference sequence). The CDR3 DNA reads TGTGCCAGCAGAATTCCGGGACAGGGGGCTGTCGAGCAGTACTTC. Encoded protein: CASRIPGQGAVEQYF.

The CDR3 is CASSNLAGSTDTQYF. The CDR3 nucleotides are TGCGCCAGCAGCAATCTAGCGGGGAGCACAGATACGCAGTATTTT. The chain links TRBV5-1 to TRBJ2-3; 9 bases map to TRBD2. The CDR3 loop spans 15 amino acids. With V trimmed by 4 bases and J by 0 bases, 3 bases remained unmatched. Germline V gene sequence: CDR1 SGHRS, CDR2 YFSETQ.

The chain combines TRBV6-5 with TRBJ1-1; D may be TRBD1 (6 bases). V lost 4 bases, J lost 1 base, and 13 bases lay in between. The germline V gene has CDR1 MNHEY and CDR2 SVGAGI. The CDR3 runs to 15 residues. The CDR3 region is CASSSGGGGNTEAFF. CDR3 coding DNA: TGTGCCAGCAGTTCCGGGGGAGGGGGGAACACTGAAGCTTTCTTT.

The chain combines TRBV13 with TRBJ2-1, with D perhaps matching TRBD1 (5 bases). Trimming stripped 4 bases from V and 7 bases from J, with 14 bases between. Per germline, CDR1 PRHDT and CDR2 FYEKMQ (reference sequence). The CDR3 spans 14 residues. DNA for the CDR3: TGTGCCAGCAGCTCTCGTAGGGGTAGGAATGAGCAGTTCTTC. Protein: CASSSRRGRNEQFF.

The chain employs TRBV9 and TRBJ1-2; 9 bases line up with TRBD1. Germline-derived CDR1 and CDR2 are SGDLS and YYNGEE. CDR3 length equals 13 residues. J gave up 10 bases and V 5 bases, and 9 bases lay outside the gene matches. The CDR3 here is CASSVTGGPVYTF. The CDR3 DNA reads as TGTGCCAGCAGTGTAACAGGGGGCCCCGTCTACACCTTC.

The chain employs TRBV28 and TRBJ1-4, with TRBD1 matching 8 bases. Germline V lookup: CDR1 MDHEN, CDR2 SYDVKM. The V and J ends lost 6 bases and 7 bases, in that order; junction bases with no gene match: 7. This CDR3 is 14 amino acids long. The CDR3 is CASRSGQGREKLFF. DNA of the CDR3: TGTGCCAGCAGGTCAGGACAGGGTCGTGAAAAACTGTTTTTT.

J is TRBJ1-4 and V is TRBV9; weak D call: TRBD1 (6 bases). V was shortened by 0 bases and J by 6 bases, with 15 bases between the two germline ends. The CDR3 totals 16 residues. Germline V gene lookup returns CDR1 SGDLS and CDR2 YYNGEE. The CDR3 reads CASSVGIGGAYEKLFF. In nucleotides, the CDR3 is TGTGCCAGCAGCGTAGGTATTGGGGGCGCTTATGAAAAACTGTTTTTT.

CDR3 nucleotides: TGCGCCAGCAGCTTACTAGCGGGGGAGAGAGAGACCCAGTACTTC. Translated, it gives CASSLLAGERETQYF. V gene TRBV5-1 combines with J gene TRBJ2-5; 11 bases agree with TRBD2. Per the germline V gene, CDR1 is SGHRS and CDR2 is YFSETQ. There are 15 residues in the CDR3. Germline trimming cut 2 bases from V and 4 bases from J; bases unmatched to any gene: 4.

CDR3 region: CASSTDREAYNSPLHF. In DNA, the CDR3 is TGTGCCAGCAGCACGGACAGGGAGGCCTATAATTCACCCCTCCACTTT. The chain has TRBV5-4 and TRBJ1-6, with TRBD1 matching over 8 bases. Germline V gene data show CDR1 as SGHNT and CDR2 as YYREEE (reference sequence). The J segment lost 2 bases and the V segment lost 4 bases, leaving 5 bases of the junction unmatched. This CDR3 comprises 16 residues. Complete variable domain (other parts from reference TRBV5-4 and TRBJ1-6): ETGVTQSPTHLIKTRGQQVTLRCSSQSGHNTVSWYQQALGQGPQFIFQYYREEENGRGNFPPRFSGLQFPNYSSELNVNALELDDSALYLCASSTDREAYNSPLHFGNGTRLTVT.

The V and J genes are TRBV2 and TRBJ2-1, with D perhaps TRBD2 (7 bases). Trimming removed 9 bases from V and 7 bases from J, with 19 bases in between. Germline values: CDR1 SNHLY, CDR2 FYNNEI. CDR3 size: 14 residues. The chain's CDR3 is CARSWGGPTNEQFF. CDR3 nucleotides: TGTGCCAGGAGTTGGGGGGGGCCGACTAATGAGCAGTTCTTC.

The chain uses TRBV18 and TRBJ2-7, with TRBD2 as a possible D gene (5 bases). The ends were cut back, 3 bases at V and 2 bases at J, with 11 bases in the middle. Germline CDR1 is KGHSH and CDR2 is LQKENI. The CDR3 extends over 14 amino acids. CDR3 sequence reads: CASSPRSGPYEQYF. In nucleotides, the CDR3 is TGTGCCAGCTCACCTAGAAGCGGACCCTACGAGCAGTACTTC.

The chain links TRBV5-4 to TRBJ2-3; D might be TRBD1 (6 bases). The germline V gene encodes CDR1 SGHNT and CDR2 YYREEE (reference sequence). The CDR3 loop spans 14 amino acids. V was trimmed by 4 bases and J by 5 bases, leaving 14 bases between them. CDR3: CASSPTGTGDTQYF. DNA of the CDR3: TGTGCCAGCAGCCCAACAGGGACGGGAGATACGCAGTATTTT. Full variable domain (remainder filled in from reference TRBV5-4 and TRBJ2-3): ETGVTQSPTHLIKTRGQQVTLRCSSQSGHNTVSWYQQALGQGPQFIFQYYREEENGRGNFPPRFSGLQFPNYSSELNVNALELDDSALYLCASSPTGTGDTQYFGPGTRLTVL.